Listed below are T cell receptor beta chains from one sample, sequenced in a study of cytomegalovirus exposure and HLA in healthy donors. Sequencing was performed with immunoSEQ multiplex PCR; in TCRdb, only in-frame clones are kept and a portion is missing. The table has around 99,000 clones, roughly 79% seen once. Sequencing was carried out using PBMCs. These receptors were taken from a woman between 25 and 40 years old in good health and CMV-seronegative. CDR3s include the opening cysteine and the closing phenylalanine or tryptophan. The order of the fields is clone size, J gene, V gene, CDR3 length, D gene, CDR3 DNA, CDR3 protein. D genes are given only for firm matches. Clone size is not always given. Where it is, it says once, few, many or a class for expanded clones.

>NA|TRBJ2-4|TRBV29-1|12|NA
TGCAGCGCCGGCGGTCCCAAAAACATTCAGTACTTC
CSAGGPKNIQYF
>NA|TRBJ2-7|TRBV2|16|NA
TGTGCCAGCAGTGAATATAGGGCAGGGACATCGGACGAGCAGTACTTC
CASSEYRAGTSDEQYF
>NA|TRBJ2-5|TRBV7-9|15|TRBD1
TGTTCCAGCAGCTTAGGTCAGGGGGCACGGGAGACCCAGTACTTC
CSSSLGQGARETQYF
>NA|TRBJ1-5|TRBV29-1|12|NA
TGCAGCGTTGGGCAGGGGAGTGGGGCCCAGCATTTT
CSVGQGSGAQHF
>NA|TRBJ2-3|TRBV28|16|TRBD1
TGTGCCAGCAGTCCACTCGGACAGGTTGGCACAGATACGCAGTATTTT
CASSPLGQVGTDTQYF
>few|TRBJ2-7|TRBV4-1|13|NA
TGCGCCAGCAGCCAAGTTAGGGGCTACGAGCAGTACTTC
CASSQVRGYEQYF
>once|TRBJ2-1|TRBV2|13|TRBD2
TGTGCCAGCGCTACTAGCGGGAGATTTGAGCAGTTCTTC
CASATSGRFEQFF
>few|TRBJ2-7|TRBV4-1|14|NA
TGCGCCAGCAGCCAAGATAGAGGAACCTACGAGCAGTACTTC
CASSQDRGTYEQYF
>few|TRBJ1-1|TRBV11-2|12|TRBD1
TGTGCCAGCAGCCTACAGGGGACTGAAGCTTTCTTT
CASSLQGTEAFF
>NA|TRBJ2-1|TRBV5-1|15|TRBD2
TGCGCCAGCAGCCCTACTAGCGGGAGATTCCATGAGCAGTTCTTC
CASSPTSGRFHEQFF
>once|TRBJ2-3|TRBV2|15|TRBD2
TGTGCCAGCAGTGGAGAAGCGGGAAACACAGATACGCAGTATTTT
CASSGEAGNTDTQYF